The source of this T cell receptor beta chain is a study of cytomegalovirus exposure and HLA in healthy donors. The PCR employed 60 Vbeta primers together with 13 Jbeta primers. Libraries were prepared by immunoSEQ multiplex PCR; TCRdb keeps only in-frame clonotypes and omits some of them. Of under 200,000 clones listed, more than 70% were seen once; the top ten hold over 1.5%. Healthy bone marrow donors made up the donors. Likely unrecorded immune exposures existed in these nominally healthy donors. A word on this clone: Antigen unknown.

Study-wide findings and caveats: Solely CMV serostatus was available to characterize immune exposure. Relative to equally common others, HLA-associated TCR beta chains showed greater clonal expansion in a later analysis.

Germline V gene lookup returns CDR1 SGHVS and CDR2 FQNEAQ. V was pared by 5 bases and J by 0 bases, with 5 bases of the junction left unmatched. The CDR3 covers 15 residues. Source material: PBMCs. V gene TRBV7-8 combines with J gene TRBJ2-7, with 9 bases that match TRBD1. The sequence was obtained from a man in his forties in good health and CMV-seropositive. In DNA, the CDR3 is TGTGCCAGCAGCGCCGGGACAGGGAGCTCCTACGAGCAGTACTTC. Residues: CASSAGTGSSYEQYF.